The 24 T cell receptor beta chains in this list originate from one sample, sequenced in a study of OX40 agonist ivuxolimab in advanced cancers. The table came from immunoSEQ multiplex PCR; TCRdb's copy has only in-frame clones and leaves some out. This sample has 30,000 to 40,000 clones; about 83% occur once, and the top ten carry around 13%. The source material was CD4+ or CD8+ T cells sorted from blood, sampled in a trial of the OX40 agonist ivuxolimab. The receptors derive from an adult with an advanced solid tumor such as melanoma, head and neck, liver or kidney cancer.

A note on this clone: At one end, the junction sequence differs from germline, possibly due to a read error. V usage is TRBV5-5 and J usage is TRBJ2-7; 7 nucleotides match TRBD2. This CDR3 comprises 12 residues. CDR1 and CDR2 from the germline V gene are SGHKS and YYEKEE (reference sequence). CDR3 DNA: TGTGCCAGCAGCTTGACGGCGGAACGGGGGGACTTC. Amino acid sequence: CASSLTAERGDF.

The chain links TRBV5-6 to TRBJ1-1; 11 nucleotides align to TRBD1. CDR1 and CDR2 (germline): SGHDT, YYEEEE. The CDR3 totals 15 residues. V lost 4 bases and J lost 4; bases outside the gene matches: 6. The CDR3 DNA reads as TGTGCCAGCAGCCTGGGACAGGGGGGGGCCACTGAAGCTTTCTTT. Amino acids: CASSLGQGGATEAFF.

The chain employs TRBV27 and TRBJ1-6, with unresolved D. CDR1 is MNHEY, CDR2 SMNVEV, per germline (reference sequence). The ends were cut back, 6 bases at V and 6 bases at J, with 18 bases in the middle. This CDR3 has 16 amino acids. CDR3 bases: TGTGCCAGCAGACCCGTCGTGAGACCCCCTAATTCACCCCTCCACTTT. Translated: CASRPVVRPPNSPLHF.

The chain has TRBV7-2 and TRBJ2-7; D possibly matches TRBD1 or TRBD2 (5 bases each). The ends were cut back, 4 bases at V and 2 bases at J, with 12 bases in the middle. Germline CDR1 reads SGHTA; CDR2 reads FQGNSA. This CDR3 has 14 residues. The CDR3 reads CASSYTRGAYEQYF. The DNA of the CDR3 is TGTGCCAGCAGCTACACAAGGGGAGCCTACGAGCAGTACTTC. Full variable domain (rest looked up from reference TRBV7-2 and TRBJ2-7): GAGVSQSPSNKVTEKGKDVELRCDPISGHTALYWYRQSLGQGLEFLIYFQGNSAPDKSGLPSDRFSAERTGGSVSTLTIQRTQQEDSAVYLCASSYTRGAYEQYFGPGTRLTVT.

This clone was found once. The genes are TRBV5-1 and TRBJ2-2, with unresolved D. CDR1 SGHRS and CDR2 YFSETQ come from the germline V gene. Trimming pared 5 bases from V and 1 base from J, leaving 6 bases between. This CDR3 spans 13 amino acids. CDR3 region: CASRFQNTGELFF. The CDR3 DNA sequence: TGCGCCAGCAGGTTCCAGAACACCGGGGAGCTGTTTTTT.

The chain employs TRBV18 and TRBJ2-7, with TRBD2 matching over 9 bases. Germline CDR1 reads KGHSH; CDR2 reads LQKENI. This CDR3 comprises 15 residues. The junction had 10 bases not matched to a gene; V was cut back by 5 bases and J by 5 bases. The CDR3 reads CASSTLSGSENEQYF. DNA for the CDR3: TGTGCCAGCTCAACCCTTAGCGGGAGCGAAAACGAGCAGTACTTC.

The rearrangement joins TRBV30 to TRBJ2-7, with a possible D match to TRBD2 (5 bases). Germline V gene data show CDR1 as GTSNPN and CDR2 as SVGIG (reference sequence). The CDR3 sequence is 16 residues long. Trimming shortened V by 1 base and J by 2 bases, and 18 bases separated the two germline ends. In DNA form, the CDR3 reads TGTGCCTGGAGTGGGGAAGGGTTCCGGGGAACCTACGAGCAGTACTTC. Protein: CAWSGEGFRGTYEQYF.

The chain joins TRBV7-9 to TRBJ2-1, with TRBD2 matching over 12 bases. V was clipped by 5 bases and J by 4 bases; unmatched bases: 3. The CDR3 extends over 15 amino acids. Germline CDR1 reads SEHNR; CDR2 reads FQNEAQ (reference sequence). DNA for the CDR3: TGTGCCAGCAGCCAGACTAGCGGGAGATACAATGAGCAGTTCTTC. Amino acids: CASSQTSGRYNEQFF.

CDR3 sequence (DNA): TGTGCCAGCAGTTCGGGGACTAGCGGTTTTTCCTACGAGCAGTACTTC. This gives the protein CASSSGTSGFSYEQYF. The chain couples TRBV27 to TRBJ2-7, with TRBD2 identical over 11 bases. The CDR3 covers 16 residues. Germline CDR1 reads MNHEY; CDR2 reads SMNVEV (reference sequence). Losses at the gene ends were 4 bases for V and 1 base for J; bases not matched to a gene: 6.

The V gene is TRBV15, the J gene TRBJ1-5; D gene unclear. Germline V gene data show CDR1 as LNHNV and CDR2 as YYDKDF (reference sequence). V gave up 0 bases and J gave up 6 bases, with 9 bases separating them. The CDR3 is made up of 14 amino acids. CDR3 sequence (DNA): TGTGCCACCAGCAGAGACCCTGGAGGTCAGCCCCAGCATTTT. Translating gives CATSRDPGGQPQHF.

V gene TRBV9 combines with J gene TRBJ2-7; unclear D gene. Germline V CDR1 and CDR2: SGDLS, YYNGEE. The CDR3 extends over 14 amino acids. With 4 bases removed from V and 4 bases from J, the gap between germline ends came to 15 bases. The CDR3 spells CASSPRSREYEQYF. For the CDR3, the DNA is TGTGCCAGCAGCCCTAGGTCGCGCGAGTACGAGCAGTACTTC.

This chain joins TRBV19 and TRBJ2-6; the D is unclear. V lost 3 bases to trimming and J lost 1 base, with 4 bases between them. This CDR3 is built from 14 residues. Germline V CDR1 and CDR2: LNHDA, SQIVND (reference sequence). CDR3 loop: CASSILSGANVLTF. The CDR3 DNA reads TGTGCCAGTAGTATCCTTTCTGGGGCCAACGTCCTGACTTTC.

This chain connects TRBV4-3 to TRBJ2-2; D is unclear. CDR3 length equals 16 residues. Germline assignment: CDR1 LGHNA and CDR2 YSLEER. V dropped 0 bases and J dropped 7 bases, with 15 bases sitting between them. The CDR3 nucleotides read TGCGCCAGCAGCCAAGATCCGTATGGGATAGTCGGGGAGCTGTTTTTT. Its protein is CASSQDPYGIVGELFF.

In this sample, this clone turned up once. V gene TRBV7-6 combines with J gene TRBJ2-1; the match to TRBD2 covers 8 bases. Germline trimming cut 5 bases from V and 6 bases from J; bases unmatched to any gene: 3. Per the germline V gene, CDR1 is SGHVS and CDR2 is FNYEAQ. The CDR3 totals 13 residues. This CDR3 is CASSLSGSNEQFF. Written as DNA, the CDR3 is TGTGCCAGCAGCCTAAGCGGGAGCAATGAGCAGTTCTTC.

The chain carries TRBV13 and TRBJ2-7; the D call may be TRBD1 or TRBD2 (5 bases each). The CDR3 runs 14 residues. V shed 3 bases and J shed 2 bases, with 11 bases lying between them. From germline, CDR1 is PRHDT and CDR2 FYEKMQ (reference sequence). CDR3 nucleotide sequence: TGTGCCAGCAGCTTGGGACGGGTTCCCTACGAGCAGTACTTC. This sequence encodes CASSLGRVPYEQYF.

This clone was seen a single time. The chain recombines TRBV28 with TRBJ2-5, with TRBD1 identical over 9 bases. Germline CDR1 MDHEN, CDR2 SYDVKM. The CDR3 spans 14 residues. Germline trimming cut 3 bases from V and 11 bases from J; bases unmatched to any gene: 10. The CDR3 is CASSLGTGLLGQYF. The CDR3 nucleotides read TGTGCCAGCAGTTTGGGGACAGGGCTTTTAGGGCAGTACTTC.

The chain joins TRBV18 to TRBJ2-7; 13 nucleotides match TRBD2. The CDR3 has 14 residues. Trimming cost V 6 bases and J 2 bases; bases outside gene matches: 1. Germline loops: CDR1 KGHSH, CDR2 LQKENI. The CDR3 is CASSGTSGAYEQYF. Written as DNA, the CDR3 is TGTGCCAGCTCCGGGACTAGCGGGGCCTACGAGCAGTACTTC.

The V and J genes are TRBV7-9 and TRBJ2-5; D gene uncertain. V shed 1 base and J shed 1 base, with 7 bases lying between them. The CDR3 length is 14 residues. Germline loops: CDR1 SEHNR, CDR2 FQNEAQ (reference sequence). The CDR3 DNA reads TGTGCCAGCAGCTTAGTCGCCGTCCAAGAGACCCAGTACTTC. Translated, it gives CASSLVAVQETQYF.

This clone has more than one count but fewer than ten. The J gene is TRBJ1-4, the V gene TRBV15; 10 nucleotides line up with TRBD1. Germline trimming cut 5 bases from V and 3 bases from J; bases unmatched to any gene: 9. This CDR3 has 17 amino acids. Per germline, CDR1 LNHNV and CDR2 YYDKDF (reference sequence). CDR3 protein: CATSRPGTGVPNEKLFF. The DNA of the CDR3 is TGTGCCACCAGCCGTCCGGGGACAGGGGTGCCTAATGAAAAACTGTTTTTT. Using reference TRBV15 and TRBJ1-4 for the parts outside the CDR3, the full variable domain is DAMVIQNPRYQVTQFGKPVTLSCSQTLNHNVMYWYQQKSSQAPKLLFHYYDKDFNNEADTPDNFQSRRPNTSFCFLDIRSPGLGDTAMYLCATSRPGTGVPNEKLFFGSGTQLSVL.

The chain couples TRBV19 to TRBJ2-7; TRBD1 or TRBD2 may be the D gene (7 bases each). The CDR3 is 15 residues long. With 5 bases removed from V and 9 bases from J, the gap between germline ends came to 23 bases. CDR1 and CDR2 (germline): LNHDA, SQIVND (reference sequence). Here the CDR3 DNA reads TGTGCCAGTAGTGGGACAGCTCTTACTAGCGCCGGGCAGTACTTC. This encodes CASSGTALTSAGQYF.

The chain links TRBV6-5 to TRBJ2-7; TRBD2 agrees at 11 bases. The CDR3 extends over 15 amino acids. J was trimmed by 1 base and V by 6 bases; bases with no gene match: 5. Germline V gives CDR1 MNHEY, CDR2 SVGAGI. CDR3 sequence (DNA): TGTGCCAGCAGAAAGGGACTAGCGGAATCCTACGAGCAGTACTTC. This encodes CASRKGLAESYEQYF.

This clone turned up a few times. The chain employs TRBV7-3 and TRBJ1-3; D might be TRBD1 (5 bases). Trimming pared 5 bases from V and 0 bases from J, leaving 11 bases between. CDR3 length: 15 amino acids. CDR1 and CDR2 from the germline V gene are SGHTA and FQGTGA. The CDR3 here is CASSAGPSSGNTIYF. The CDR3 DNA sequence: TGTGCCAGCAGCGCGGGACCGAGCTCTGGAAACACCATATATTTT.

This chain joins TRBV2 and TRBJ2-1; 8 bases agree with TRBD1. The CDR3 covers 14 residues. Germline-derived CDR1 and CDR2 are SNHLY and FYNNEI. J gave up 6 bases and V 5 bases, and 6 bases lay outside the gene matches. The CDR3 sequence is CASSTRTGLNEQFF. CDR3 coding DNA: TGTGCCAGCAGTACTCGGACAGGGCTCAATGAGCAGTTCTTC.

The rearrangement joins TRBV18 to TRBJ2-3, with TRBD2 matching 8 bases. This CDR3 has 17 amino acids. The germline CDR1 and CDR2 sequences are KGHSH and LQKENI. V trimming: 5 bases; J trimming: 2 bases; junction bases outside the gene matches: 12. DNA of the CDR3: TGTGCCAGCTCAGCCCCCCCTAGCGGGCTTGTCACAGATACGCAGTATTTT. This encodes CASSAPPSGLVTDTQYF. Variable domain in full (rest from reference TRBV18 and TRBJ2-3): NAGVMQNPRHLVRRRGQEARLRCSPMKGHSHVYWYRQLPEEGLKFMVYLQKENIIDESGMPKERFSAEFPKEGPSILRIQQVVRGDSAAYFCASSAPPSGLVTDTQYFGPGTRLTVL.